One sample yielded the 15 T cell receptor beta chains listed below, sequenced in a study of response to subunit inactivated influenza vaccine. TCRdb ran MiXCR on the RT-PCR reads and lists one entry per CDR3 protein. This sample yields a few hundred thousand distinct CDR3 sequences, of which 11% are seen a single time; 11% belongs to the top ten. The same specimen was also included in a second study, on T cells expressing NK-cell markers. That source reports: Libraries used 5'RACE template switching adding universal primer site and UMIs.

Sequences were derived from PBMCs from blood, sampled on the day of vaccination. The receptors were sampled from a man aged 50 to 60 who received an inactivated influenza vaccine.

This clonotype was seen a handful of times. This chain's CDR3 is CASSEARWSEAFF. The CDR3 nucleotides read TGTGCCAGCAGTGAAGCGCGGTGGAGTGAAGCTTTCTTT. The gene calls are TRBV6-1 and TRBJ1-1; D call uncertain. Germline CDR1 and CDR2: MNHNS and SASEGT. The CDR3 runs to 13 residues. V was trimmed by 0 bases and J by 7 bases, leaving 9 bases between them.

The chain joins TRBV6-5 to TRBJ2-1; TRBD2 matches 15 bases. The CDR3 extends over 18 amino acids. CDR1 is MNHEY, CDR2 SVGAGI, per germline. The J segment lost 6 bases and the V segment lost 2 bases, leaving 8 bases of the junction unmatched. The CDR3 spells CASSYAAEGLAGGNEQFF. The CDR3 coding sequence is TGTGCCAGCAGTTACGCGGCCGAGGGACTAGCGGGAGGCAATGAGCAGTTCTTC.

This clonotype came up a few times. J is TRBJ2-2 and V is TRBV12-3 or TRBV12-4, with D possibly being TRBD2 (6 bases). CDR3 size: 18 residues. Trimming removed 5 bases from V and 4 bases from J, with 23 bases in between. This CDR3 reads CASSPRGGGTAITGELFF. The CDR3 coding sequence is TGTGCCAGCAGTCCTCGGGGCGGCGGGACGGCGATCACCGGGGAGCTGTTTTTT.

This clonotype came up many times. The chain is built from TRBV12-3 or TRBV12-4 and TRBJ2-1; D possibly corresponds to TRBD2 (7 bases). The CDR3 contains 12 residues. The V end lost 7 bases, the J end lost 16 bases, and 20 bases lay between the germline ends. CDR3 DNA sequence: TGTGCCAGCACTCCCGGCCCGGGGGGCTACTTCTTC. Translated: CASTPGPGGYFF.

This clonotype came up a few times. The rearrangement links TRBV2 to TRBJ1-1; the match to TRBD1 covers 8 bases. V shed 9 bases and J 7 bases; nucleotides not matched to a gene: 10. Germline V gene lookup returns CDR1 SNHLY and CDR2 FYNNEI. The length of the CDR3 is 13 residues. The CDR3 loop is CASPGAGGNEAFF. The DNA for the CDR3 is TGTGCCAGTCCCGGGGCAGGGGGCAATGAAGCTTTCTTT.

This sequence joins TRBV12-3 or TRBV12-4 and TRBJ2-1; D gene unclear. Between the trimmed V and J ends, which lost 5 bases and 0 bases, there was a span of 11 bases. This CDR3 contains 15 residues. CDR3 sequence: CASSATLLSYNEQFF. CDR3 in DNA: TGTGCCAGCAGTGCAACCCTACTCTCCTACAATGAGCAGTTCTTC.

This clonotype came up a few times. The CDR3 region has the DNA TGTGCCAGCAGCGTAGAAGCTAGCGGGAAATACGAGCAGTACTTC. This encodes CASSVEASGKYEQYF. The chain is built from TRBV9 and TRBJ2-7, with 9 bases aligning to TRBD2. This CDR3 region has 15 residues. V shed 0 bases and J 4 bases; nucleotides not matched to a gene: 5. CDR1 and CDR2 from the germline V gene are SGDLS and YYNGEE.

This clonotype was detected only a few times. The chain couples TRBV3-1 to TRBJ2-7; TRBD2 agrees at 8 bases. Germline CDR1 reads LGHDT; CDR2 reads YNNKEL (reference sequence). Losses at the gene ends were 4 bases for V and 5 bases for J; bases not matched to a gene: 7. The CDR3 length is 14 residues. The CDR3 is CASSPLREGHEQYF. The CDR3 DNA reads TGTGCCAGCAGCCCCCTCCGGGAGGGCCACGAGCAGTACTTC.

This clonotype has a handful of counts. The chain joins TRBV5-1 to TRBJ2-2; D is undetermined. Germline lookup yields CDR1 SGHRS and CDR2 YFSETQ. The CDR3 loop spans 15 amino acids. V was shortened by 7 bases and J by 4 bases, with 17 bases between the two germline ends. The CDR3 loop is CASELGLDFTGELFF. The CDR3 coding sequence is TGCGCCAGCGAGCTTGGCCTAGACTTCACCGGGGAGCTGTTTTTT.

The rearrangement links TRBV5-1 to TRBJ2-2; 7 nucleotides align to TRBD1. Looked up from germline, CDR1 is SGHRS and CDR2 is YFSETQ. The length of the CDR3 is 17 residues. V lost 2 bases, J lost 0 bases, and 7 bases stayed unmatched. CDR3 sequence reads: CASSLNDRAANTGELFF. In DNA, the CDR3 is TGCGCCAGCAGCTTAAACGACAGGGCCGCGAACACCGGGGAGCTGTTTTTT. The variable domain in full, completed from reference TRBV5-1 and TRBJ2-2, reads KAGVTQTPRYLIKTRGQQVTLSCSPISGHRSVSWYQQTPGQGLQFLFEYFSETQRNKGNFPGRFSGRQFSNSRSEMNVSTLELGDSALYLCASSLNDRAANTGELFFGEGSRLTVL.

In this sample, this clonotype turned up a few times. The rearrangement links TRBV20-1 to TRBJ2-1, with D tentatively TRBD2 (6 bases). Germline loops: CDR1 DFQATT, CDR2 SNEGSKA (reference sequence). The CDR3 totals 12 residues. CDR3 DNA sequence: TGCGGAGTCGGGGGCTCCTACAATGAGCAGTTCTTC. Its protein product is CGVGGSYNEQFF.

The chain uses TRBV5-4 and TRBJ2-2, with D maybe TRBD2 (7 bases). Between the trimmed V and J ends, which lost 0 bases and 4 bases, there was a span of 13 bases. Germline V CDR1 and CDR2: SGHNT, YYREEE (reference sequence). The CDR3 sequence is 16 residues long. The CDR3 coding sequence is TGTGCCAGCAGCTTGGACCCGGGGGGCTCCACCGGGGAGCTGTTTTTT. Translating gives CASSLDPGGSTGELFF.

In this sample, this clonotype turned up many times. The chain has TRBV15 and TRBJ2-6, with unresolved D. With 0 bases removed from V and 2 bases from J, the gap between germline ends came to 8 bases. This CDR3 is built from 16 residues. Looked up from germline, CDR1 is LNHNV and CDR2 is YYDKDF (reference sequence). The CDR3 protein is CATSRDLVAGANVLTF. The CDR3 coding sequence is TGTGCCACCAGCAGAGATCTGGTGGCTGGGGCCAACGTCCTGACTTTC.

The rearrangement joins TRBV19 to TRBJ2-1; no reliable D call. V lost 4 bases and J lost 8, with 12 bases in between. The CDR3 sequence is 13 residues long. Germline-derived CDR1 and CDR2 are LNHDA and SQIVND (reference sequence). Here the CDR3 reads CASSNRRVDEQFF. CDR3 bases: TGTGCCAGTAGTAATCGAAGGGTCGATGAGCAGTTCTTC.

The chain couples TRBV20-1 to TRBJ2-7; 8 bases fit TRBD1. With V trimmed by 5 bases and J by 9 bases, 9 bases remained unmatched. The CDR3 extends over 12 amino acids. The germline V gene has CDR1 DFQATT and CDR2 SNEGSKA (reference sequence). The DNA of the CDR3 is TGCAGTGCTGGGGACAGGATGGGCGTGCAGTACTTC. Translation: CSAGDRMGVQYF.